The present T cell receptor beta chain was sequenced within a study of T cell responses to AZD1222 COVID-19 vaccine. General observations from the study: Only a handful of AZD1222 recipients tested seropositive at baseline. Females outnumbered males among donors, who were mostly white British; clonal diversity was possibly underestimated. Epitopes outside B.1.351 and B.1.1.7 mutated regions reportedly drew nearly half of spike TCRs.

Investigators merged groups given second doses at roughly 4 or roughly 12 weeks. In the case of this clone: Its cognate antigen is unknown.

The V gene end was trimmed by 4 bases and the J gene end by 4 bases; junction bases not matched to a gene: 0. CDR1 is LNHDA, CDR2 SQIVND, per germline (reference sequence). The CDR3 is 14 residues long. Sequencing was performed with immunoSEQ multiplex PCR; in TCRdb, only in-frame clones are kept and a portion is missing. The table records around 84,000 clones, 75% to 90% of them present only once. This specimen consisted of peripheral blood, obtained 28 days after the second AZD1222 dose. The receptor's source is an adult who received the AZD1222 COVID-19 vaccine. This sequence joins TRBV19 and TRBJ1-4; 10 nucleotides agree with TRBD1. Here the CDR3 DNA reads TGTGCCAGTAGTAGGACAGGGGGTAATGAAAAACTGTTTTTT. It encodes CASSRTGGNEKLFF.